This T cell receptor (beta chain) was identified during a study of cytomegalovirus exposure and HLA in healthy donors. The CDR3 is 16 amino acids. The V gene's germline CDR1 is SGHTA and CDR2 FQGNSA. The V segment lost 5 bases and the J segment 8 bases; nucleotides outside the gene matches: 12. The PCR ran on 60 Vbeta and 13 Jbeta primers. Sequencing used immunoSEQ multiplex PCR; TCRdb keeps in-frame clones, though not all of them. The sample contains just over 200,000 clones, 70% of which appear only once. Material for sequencing was PBMCs. The clonotype comes from a man between 40 and 49 years old in good health and CMV-seropositive. The rearrangement joins TRBV7-2 to TRBJ1-6, with 7 bases matching TRBD1. Here the CDR3 DNA reads TGTGCCAGCAGCCCCTGGGACAGTTCTAGTGATTCACCCCTCCACTTT. Translating gives CASSPWDSSSDSPLHF.